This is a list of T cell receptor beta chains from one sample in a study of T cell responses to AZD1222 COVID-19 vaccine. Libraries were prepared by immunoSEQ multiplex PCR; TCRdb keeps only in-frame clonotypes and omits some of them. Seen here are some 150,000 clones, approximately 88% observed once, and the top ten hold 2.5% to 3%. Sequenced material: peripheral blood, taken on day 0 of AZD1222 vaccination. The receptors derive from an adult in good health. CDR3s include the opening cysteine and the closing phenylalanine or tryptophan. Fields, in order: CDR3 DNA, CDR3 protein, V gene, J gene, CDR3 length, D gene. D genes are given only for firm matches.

cdr3_nt: TGTGCCAGCAGCCAAGATCAACTAGCGGGGTTAGATACGCAGTATTTT
cdr3_aa: CASSQDQLAGLDTQYF
v_call: TRBV3-1/TRBV3-2
j_call: TRBJ2-3
cdr3_length: 16
d_call: TRBD2

cdr3_nt: TGCGCCAGCAGCCAACCCCTCCTTAGGGGCCCGAACACTGAAGCTTTCTTT
cdr3_aa: CASSQPLLRGPNTEAFF
v_call: TRBV4-1
j_call: TRBJ1-1
cdr3_length: 17
d_call: -

cdr3_nt: TGTGCCTGGAGCCGTATAAGAACCGCAACTAATGAAAAACTGTTTTTT
cdr3_aa: CAWSRIRTATNEKLFF
v_call: TRBV30
j_call: TRBJ1-4
cdr3_length: 16
d_call: -

cdr3_nt: TGTGCCAGCAGCTCCACAGGGGCGGTAACCGGGGAGCTGTTTTTT
cdr3_aa: CASSSTGAVTGELFF
v_call: TRBV7-9
j_call: TRBJ2-2
cdr3_length: 15
d_call: TRBD1

cdr3_nt: TGTGCCAGCAGCCGTCGACAGGGGAGGAATCAGCCCCAGCATTTT
cdr3_aa: CASSRRQGRNQPQHF
v_call: TRBV6-2/TRBV6-3
j_call: TRBJ1-5
cdr3_length: 15
d_call: TRBD1

cdr3_nt: TGTGCCAGCAGCTTGCCTCAGGGATCGAACACCGGGGAGCTGTTTTTT
cdr3_aa: CASSLPQGSNTGELFF
v_call: TRBV7-6
j_call: TRBJ2-2
cdr3_length: 16
d_call: -

cdr3_nt: TGTGCCAGCAGCTCCCAATCATGGTGGCAGGGTATTGAGACTGAAGCTTTCTTT
cdr3_aa: CASSSQSWWQGIETEAFF
v_call: TRBV7-9
j_call: TRBJ1-1
cdr3_length: 18
d_call: -

cdr3_nt: TGTGCCAGCAGCTTAGGGGGGCGGCCTACGGGAAACACCATATATTTT
cdr3_aa: CASSLGGRPTGNTIYF
v_call: TRBV7-9
j_call: TRBJ1-3
cdr3_length: 16
d_call: -

cdr3_nt: TGTGCCAGCAGCCGGATAACGCAGGGGGCAGGGGAGCAGTTCTTC
cdr3_aa: CASSRITQGAGEQFF
v_call: TRBV11-2
j_call: TRBJ2-1
cdr3_length: 15
d_call: TRBD1

cdr3_nt: TGTGCCAGCAGTTTAAGGGGTGGAGGGGAGCTGTTTTTT
cdr3_aa: CASSLRGGGELFF
v_call: TRBV12-3/TRBV12-4
j_call: TRBJ2-2
cdr3_length: 13
d_call: -